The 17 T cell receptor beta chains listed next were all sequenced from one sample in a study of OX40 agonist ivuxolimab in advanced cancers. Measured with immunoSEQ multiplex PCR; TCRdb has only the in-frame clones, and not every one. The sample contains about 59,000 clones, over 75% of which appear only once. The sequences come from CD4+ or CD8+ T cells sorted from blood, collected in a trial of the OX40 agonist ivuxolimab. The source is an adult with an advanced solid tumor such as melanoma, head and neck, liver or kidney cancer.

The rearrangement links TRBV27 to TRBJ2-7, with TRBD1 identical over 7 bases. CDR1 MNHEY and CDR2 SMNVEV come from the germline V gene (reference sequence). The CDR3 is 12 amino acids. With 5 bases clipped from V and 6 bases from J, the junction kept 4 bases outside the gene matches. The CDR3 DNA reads TGTGCCAGCAGTGTGAACAGGGGCGAGCAGTACTTC. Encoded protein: CASSVNRGEQYF.

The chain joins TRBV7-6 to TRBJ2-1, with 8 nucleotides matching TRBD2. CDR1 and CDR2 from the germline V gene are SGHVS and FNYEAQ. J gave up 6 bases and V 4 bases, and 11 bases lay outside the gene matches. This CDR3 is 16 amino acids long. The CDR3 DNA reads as TGTGCCAGCAGCTCCCTGGGGCGGGAGGTTCCCAATGAGCAGTTCTTC. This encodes CASSSLGREVPNEQFF.

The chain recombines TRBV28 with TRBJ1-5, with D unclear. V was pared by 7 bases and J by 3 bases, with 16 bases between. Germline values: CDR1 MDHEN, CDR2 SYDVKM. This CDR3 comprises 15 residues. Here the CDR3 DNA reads TGTGCCAGCACCCCTTGGTCGTCCCCCAATCAGCCCCAGCATTTT. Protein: CASTPWSSPNQPQHF.

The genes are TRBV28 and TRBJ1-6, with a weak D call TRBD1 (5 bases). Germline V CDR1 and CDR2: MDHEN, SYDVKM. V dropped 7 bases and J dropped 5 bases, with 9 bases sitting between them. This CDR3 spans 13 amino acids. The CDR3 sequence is CASMGPDNSPLHF. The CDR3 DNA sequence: TGTGCCAGCATGGGACCCGATAATTCACCCCTCCACTTT.

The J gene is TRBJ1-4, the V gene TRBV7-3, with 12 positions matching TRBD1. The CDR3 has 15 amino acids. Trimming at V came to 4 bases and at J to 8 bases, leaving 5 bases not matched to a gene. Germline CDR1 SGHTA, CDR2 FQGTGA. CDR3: CASSSGTGGVEKLFF. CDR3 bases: TGTGCCAGCAGCTCCGGGACAGGGGGCGTCGAAAAACTGTTTTTT.

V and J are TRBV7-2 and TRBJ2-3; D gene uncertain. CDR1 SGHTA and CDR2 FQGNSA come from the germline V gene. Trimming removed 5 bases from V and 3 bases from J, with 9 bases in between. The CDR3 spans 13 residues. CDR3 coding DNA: TGTGCCAGCAGCCCTAGTAGGACAGATACGCAGTATTTT. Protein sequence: CASSPSRTDTQYF.

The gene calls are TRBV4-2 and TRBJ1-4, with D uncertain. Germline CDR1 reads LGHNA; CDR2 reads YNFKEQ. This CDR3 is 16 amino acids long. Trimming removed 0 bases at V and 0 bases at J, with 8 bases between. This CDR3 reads CASSQERTSTNEKLFF. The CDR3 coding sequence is TGTGCCAGCAGCCAAGAGCGGACTTCAACTAATGAAAAACTGTTTTTT.

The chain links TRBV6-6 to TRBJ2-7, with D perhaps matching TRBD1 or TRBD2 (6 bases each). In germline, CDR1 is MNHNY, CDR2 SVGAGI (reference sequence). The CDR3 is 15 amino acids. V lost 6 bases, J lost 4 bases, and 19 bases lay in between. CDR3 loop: CASRSAVGAGYEQYF. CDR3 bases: TGTGCCAGCAGGTCCGCCGTGGGGGCGGGGTACGAGCAGTACTTC.

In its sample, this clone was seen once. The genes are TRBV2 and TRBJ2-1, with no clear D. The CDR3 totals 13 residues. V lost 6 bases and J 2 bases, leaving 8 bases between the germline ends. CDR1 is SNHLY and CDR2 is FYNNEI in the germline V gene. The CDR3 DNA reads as TGTGCCAGCAGCCTCTCAGCCTACAATGAGCAGTTCTTC. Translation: CASSLSAYNEQFF.

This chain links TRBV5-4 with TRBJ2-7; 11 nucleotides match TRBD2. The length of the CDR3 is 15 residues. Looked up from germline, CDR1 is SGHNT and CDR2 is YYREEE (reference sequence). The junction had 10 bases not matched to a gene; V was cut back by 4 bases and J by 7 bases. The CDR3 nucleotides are TGTGCCAGCAGCATCCCGACTAGCGGGACGGGGGAGCAGTACTTC. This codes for CASSIPTSGTGEQYF.

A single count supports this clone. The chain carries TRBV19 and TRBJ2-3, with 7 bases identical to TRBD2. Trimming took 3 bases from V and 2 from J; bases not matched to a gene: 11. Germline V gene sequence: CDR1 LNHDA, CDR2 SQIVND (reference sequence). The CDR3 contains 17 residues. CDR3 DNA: TGTGCCAGTAGTATTGGTCGGGGGGTAAAACACACAGATACGCAGTATTTT. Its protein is CASSIGRGVKHTDTQYF.

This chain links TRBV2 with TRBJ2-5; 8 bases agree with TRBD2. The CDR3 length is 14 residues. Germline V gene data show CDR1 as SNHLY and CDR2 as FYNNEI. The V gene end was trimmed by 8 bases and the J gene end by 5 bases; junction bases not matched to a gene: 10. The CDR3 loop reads CASPRGGGRETQYF. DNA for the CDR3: TGTGCCAGCCCTAGGGGCGGGGGGAGGGAGACCCAGTACTTC. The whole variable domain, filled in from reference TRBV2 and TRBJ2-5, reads EPEVTQTPSHQVTQMGQEVILRCVPISNHLYFYWYRQILGQKVEFLVSFYNNEISEKSEIFDDQFSVERPDGSNFTLKIRSTKLEDSAMYFCASPRGGGRETQYFGPGTRLLVL.

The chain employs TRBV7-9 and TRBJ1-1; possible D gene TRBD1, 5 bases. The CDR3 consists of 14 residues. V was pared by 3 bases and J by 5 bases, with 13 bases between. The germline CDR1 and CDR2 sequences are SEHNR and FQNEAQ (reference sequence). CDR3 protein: CASSLDARGTEAFF. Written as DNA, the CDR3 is TGTGCCAGCAGCTTGGATGCCCGGGGGACTGAAGCTTTCTTT.

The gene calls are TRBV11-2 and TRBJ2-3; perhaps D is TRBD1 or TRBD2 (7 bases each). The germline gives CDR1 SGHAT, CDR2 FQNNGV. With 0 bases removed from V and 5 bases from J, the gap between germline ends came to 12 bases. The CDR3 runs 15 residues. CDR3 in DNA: TGTGCCAGCAGCTTAGAGCCCAGGGGGGGAGATACGCAGTATTTT. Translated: CASSLEPRGGDTQYF.

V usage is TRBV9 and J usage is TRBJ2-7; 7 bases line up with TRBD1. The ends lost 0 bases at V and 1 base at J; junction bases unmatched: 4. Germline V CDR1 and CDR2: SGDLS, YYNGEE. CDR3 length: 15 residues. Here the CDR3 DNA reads TGTGCCAGCAGCGTAGCGGGACAGAGTTCCTACGAGCAGTACTTC. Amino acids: CASSVAGQSSYEQYF.

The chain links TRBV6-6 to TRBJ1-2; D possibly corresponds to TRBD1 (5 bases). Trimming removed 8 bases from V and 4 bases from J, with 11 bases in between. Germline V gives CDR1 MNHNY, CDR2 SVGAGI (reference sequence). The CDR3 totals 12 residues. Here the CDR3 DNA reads TGTGCCAGCCACGACAGAGGCTATGGCTACACCTTC. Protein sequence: CASHDRGYGYTF.

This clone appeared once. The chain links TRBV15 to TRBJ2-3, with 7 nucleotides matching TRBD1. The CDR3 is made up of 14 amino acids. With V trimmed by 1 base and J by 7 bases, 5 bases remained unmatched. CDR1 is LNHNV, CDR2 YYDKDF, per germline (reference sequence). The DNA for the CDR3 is TGTGCCACCAGCAGAGCGAAGACAGGGAATACGCAGTATTTT. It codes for CATSRAKTGNTQYF.